The T cell receptor (beta chain) described here comes from a study of T cells after yellow fever vaccination. Study context: SMART-Seq v4 Ultra Low Input served to prepare low-cell-number fractions. Points from the study as a whole: In post-booster samples, most primary-vaccination clones reappeared (about 96% CD4, over 70% CD8). Secondary responses were weaker yet peaked faster, day 5 versus 15. Across the CD4 and CD8 compartments, a small share of clonotypes was present in both.

TCRdb re-analysed the 5' RACE reads in MiXCR, keeping a single row per CDR3 protein. Of about 630,000 distinct CDR3 sequences in the sample, roughly an eighth are singletons; the top ten hold more than 12%. Comment on this clonotype: What it recognizes is unknown.

This material consisted of PBMCs, taken on the day of the yellow fever booster vaccination. This TCR derives from a man aged 30 to 45 who received the YFV17D yellow fever vaccine.

As DNA, the CDR3 is TGCAGTGCTAGAGATAGGGGGGGCGCAAGCGGGGAGCTGTTTTTT. The encoded protein is CSARDRGGASGELFF. The J gene is TRBJ2-2, the V gene TRBV20-1; tentative D call: TRBD2 (7 bases). The length of the CDR3 is 15 residues. V lost 0 bases and J 7 bases, leaving 15 bases between the germline ends. The germline CDR1 and CDR2 sequences are DFQATT and SNEGSKA (reference sequence).